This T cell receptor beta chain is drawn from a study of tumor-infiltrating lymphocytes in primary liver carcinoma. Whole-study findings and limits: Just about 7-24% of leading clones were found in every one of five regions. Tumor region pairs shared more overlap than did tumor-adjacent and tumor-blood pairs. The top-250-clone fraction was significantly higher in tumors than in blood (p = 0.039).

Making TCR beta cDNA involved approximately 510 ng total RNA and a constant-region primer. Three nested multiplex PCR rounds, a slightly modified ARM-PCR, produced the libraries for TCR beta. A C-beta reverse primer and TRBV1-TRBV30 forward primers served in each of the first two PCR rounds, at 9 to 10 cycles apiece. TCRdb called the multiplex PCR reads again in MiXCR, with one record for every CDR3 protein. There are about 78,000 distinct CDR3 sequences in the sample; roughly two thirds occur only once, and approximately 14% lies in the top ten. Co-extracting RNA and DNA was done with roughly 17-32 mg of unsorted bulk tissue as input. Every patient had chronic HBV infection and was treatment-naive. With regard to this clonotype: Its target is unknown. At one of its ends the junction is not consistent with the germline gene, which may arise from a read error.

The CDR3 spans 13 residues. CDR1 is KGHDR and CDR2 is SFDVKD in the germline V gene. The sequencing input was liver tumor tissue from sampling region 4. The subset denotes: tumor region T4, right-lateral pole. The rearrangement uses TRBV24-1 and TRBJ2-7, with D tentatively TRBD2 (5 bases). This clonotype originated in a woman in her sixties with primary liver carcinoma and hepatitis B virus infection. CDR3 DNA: TGTGTCACCAGTGTTCGGGATAACTACGAGCAGTACTTC. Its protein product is CVTSVRDNYEQYF.